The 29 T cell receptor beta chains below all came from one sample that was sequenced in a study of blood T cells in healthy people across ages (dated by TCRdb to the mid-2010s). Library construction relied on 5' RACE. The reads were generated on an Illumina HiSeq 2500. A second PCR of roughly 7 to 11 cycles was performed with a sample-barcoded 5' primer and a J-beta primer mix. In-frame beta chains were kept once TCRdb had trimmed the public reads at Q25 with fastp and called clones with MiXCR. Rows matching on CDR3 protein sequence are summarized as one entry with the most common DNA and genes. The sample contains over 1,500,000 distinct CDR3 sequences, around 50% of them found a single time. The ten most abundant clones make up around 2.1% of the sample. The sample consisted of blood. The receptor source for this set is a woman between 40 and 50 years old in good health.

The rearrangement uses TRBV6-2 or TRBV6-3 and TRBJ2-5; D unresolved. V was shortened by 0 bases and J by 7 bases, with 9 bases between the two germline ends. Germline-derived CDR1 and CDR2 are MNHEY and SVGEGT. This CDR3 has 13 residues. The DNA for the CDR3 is TGTGCCAGCAGTTACTCACCGTACGGGACCCAGTACTTC. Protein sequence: CASSYSPYGTQYF.

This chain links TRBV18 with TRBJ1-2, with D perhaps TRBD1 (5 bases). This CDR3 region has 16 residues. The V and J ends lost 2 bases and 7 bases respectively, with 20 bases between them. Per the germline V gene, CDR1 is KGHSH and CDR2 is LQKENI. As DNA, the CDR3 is TGTGCCAGCTCACCATCCCGGGGCCAAAGGCAATTTGGCTACACCTTC. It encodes CASSPSRGQRQFGYTF. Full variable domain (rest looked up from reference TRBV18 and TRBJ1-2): NAGVMQNPRHLVRRRGQEARLRCSPMKGHSHVYWYRQLPEEGLKFMVYLQKENIIDESGMPKERFSAEFPKEGPSILRIQQVVRGDSAAYFCASSPSRGQRQFGYTFGSGTRLTVV.

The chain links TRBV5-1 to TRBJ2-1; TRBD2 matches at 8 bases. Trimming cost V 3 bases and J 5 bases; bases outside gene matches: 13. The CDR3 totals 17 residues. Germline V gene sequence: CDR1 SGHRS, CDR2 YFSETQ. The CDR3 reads CASSSFSGDYIDNEQFF. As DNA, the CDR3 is TGCGCCAGCAGCTCTTTTAGCGGGGACTACATAGACAATGAGCAGTTCTTC.

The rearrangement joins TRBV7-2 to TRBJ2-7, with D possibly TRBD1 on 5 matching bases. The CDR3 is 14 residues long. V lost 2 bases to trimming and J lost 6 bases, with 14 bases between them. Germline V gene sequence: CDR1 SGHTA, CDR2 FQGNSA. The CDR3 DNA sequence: TGTGCCAGCAGCTTACTTGGCAGGGCGTTCGAGCAGTACTTC. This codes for CASSLLGRAFEQYF.

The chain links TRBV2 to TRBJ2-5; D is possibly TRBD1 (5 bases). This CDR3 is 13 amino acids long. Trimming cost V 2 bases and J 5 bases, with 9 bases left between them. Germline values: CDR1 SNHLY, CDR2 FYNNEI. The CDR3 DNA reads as TGTGCCAGCAGTGAAATAGGGGTGGAGACCCAGTACTTC. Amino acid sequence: CASSEIGVETQYF. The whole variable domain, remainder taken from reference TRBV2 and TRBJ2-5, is EPEVTQTPSHQVTQMGQEVILRCVPISNHLYFYWYRQILGQKVEFLVSFYNNEISEKSEIFDDQFSVERPDGSNFTLKIRSTKLEDSAMYFCASSEIGVETQYFGPGTRLLVL.

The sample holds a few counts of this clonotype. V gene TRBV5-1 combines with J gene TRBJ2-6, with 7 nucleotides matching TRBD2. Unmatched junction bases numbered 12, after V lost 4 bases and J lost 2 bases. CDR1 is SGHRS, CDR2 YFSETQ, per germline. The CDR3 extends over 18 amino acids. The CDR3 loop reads CASSLGRDSIPGANVLTF. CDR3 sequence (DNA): TGCGCCAGCAGCCTGGGGAGGGACTCAATACCTGGGGCCAACGTCCTGACTTTC.

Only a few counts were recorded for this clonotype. DNA for the CDR3: TGTGCCAGCAGCTCCCAGGCCCAAACCAAACTGTTTTTT. This translates into CASSSQAQTKLFF. The V and J genes are TRBV9 and TRBJ1-4; unclear D gene. CDR3 length: 13 amino acids. V was cut by 4 bases and J by 11 bases, with 15 bases left in between. Germline lookup yields CDR1 SGDLS and CDR2 YYNGEE. The variable domain in full, with the rest retrieved from reference TRBV9 and TRBJ1-4, is DSGVTQTPKHLITATGQRVTLRCSPRSGDLSVYWYQQSLDQGLQFLIQYYNGEERAKGNILERFSAQQFPDLHSELNLSSLELGDSALYFCASSSQAQTKLFFGSGTQLSVL.

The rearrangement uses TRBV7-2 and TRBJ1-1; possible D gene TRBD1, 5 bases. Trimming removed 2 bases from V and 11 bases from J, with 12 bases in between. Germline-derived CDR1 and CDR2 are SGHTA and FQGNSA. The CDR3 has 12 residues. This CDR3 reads CASSLSSGRAFF. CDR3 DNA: TGTGCCAGCAGCTTATCTTCAGGGCGGGCTTTCTTT. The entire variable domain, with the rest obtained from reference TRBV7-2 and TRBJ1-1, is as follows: GAGVSQSPSNKVTEKGKDVELRCDPISGHTALYWYRQSLGQGLEFLIYFQGNSAPDKSGLPSDRFSAERTGGSVSTLTIQRTQQEDSAVYLCASSLSSGRAFFGQGTRLTVV.

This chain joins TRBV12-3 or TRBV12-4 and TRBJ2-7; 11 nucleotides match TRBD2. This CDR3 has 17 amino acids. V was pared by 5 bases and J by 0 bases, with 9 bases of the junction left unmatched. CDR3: CASSPSPSGGSSYEQYF. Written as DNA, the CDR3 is TGTGCCAGCAGTCCATCCCCTAGCGGGGGGAGCTCCTACGAGCAGTACTTC.

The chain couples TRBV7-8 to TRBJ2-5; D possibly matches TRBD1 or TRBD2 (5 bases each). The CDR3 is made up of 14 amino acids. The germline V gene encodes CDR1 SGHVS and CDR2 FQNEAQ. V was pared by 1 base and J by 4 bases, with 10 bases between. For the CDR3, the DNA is TGTGCCAGCAGCTTAGAGGTGGGGGTAGAGACCCAGTACTTC. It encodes CASSLEVGVETQYF.

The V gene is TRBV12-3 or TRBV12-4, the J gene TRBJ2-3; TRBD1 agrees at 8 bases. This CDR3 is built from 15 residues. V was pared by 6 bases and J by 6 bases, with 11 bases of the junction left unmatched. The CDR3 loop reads CASSYGQGMSDTQYF. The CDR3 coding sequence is TGTGCCAGCAGCTACGGACAGGGAATGTCGGATACGCAGTATTTT.

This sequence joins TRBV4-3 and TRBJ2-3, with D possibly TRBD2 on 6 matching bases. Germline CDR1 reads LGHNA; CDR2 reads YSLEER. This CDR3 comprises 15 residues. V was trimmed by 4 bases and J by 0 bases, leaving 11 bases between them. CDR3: CASSRDSGSTDTQYF. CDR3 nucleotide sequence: TGCGCCAGCAGCCGAGATAGCGGCAGCACAGATACGCAGTATTTT.

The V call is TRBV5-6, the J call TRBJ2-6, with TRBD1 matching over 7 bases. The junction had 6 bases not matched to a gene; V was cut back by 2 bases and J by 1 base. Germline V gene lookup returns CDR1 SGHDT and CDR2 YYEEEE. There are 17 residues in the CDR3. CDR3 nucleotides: TGTGCCAGCAGCTTTCTGAGGGGGCGGTCTGGGGCCAACGTCCTGACTTTC. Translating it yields CASSFLRGRSGANVLTF.

CDR3 loop: CSVTWGLGEAFF. CDR3 DNA: TGCAGCGTCACCTGGGGGCTGGGTGAAGCTTTCTTT. The chain joins TRBV29-1 to TRBJ1-1; TRBD1 might be the D (6 bases). CDR1 SQVTM and CDR2 ANQGSEA come from the germline V gene. The CDR3 is made up of 12 amino acids. Deletions cut 6 bases from V and 7 bases from J, with 15 bases between.

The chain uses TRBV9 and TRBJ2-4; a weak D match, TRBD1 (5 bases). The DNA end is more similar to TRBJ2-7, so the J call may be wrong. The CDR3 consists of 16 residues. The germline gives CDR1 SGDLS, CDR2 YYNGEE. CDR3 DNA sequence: TGTGCCAGCAGCGCCCACCGGGCCAGGGTCTCCTACGAGCAGTACTTC. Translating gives CASSAHRARVSYEQYF.

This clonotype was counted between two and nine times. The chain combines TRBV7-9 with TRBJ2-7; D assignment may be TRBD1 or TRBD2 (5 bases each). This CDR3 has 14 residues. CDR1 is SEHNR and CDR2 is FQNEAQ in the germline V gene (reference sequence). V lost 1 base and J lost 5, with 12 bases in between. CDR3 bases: TGTGCCAGCAGCTTAGAGGGCAGGGACCACGAGCAGTACTTC. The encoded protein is CASSLEGRDHEQYF.

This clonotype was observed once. The CDR3 sequence is CASSYVQGPDYGYTF. Here the CDR3 DNA reads TGTGCCAGCAGTTACGTTCAGGGACCCGACTATGGCTACACCTTC. The J gene is TRBJ1-2, the V gene TRBV6-5; possible D gene TRBD1, 5 bases. CDR1 is MNHEY and CDR2 is SVGAGI in the germline V gene. Trimming cost V 2 bases and J 3 bases, with 13 bases left between them. CDR3 length: 15 amino acids.

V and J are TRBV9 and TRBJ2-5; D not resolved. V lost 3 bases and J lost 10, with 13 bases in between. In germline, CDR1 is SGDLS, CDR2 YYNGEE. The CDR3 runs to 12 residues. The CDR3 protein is CASSGRLGYQYF. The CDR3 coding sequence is TGTGCCAGCAGCGGTCGACTTGGGTACCAGTACTTC.

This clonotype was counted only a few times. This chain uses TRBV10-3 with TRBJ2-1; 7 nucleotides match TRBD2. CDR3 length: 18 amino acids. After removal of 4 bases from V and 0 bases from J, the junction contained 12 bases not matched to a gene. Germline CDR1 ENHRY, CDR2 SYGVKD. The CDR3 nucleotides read TGTGCCATCAGTGGAGATAGCGGGTCCCCCATCTCCTACAATGAGCAGTTCTTC. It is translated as CAISGDSGSPISYNEQFF.

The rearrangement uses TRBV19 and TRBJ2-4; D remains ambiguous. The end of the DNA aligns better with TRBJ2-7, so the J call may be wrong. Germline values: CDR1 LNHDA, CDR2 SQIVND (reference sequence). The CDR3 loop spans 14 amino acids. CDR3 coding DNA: TGTGCCAGTAGTAAGTGGGCCGGAGTCGTCGAGCAGTACTTC. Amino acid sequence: CASSKWAGVVEQYF.

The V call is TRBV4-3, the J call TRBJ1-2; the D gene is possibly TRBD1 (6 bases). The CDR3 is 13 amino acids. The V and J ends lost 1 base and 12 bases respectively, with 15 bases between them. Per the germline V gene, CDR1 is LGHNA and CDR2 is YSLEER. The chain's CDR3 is CASSQGGLYGHTF. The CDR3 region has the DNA TGCGCCAGCAGCCAAGGGGGGCTGTACGGCCACACCTTC.

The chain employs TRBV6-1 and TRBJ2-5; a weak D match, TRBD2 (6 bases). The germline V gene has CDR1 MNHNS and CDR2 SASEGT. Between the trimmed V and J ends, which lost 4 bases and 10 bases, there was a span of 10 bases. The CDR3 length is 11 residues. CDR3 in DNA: TGTGCCAGCAGTGCTGGGGGGTACCAGTACTTC. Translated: CASSAGGYQYF.

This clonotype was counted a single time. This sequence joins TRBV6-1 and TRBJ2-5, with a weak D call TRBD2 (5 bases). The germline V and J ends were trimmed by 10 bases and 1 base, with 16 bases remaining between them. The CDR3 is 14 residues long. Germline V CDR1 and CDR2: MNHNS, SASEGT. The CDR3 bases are TGTGCCACCCTCGTGGAGGCGATCCAAGAGACCCAGTACTTC. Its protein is CATLVEAIQETQYF.

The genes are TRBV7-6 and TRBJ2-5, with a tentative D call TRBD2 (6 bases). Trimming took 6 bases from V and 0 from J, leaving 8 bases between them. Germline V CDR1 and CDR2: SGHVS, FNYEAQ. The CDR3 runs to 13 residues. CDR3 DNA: TGTGCCAGCAGGGGGGGACACCAAGAGACCCAGTACTTC. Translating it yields CASRGGHQETQYF.

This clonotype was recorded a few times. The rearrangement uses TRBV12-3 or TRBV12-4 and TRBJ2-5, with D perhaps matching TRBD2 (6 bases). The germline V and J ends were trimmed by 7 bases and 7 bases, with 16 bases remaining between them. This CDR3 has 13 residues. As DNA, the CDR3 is TGTGCCAGCATCCCAGGTCTGGGAGGGACCCAGTACTTC. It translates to CASIPGLGGTQYF.

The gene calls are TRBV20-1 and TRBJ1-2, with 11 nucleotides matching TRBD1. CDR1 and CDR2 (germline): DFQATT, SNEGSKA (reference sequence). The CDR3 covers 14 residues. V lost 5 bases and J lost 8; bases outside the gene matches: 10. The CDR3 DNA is TGCAGTGCTTCTCACGGACAGGGGGCAGGGGGCTACACCTTC. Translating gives CSASHGQGAGGYTF.

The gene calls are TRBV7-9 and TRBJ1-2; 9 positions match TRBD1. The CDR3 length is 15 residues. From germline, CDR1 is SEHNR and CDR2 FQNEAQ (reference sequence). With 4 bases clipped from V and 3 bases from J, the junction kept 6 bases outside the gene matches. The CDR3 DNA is TGTGCCAGCAGCTCCAGACAGGGGGAAGACTATGGCTACACCTTC. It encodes CASSSRQGEDYGYTF.

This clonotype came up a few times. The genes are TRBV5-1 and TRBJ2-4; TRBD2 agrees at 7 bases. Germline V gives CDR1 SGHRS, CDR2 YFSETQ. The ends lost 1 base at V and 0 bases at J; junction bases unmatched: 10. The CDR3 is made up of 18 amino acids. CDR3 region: CASSLFSGVPLAKNIQYF. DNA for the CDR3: TGCGCCAGCAGCTTGTTCAGCGGGGTTCCCCTAGCCAAAAACATTCAGTACTTC.

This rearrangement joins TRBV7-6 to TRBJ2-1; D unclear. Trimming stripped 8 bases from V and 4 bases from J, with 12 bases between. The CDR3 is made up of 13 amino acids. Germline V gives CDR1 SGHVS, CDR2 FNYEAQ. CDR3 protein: CASGPIQYNEQFF. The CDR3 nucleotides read TGTGCCAGCGGCCCAATTCAATACAATGAGCAGTTCTTC.